This TCR beta chain was observed in a study of blood T cell repertoires in COVID-19. Study details: The samples span acute and convalescent COVID-19 from the United States, Italy and Spain.

This CDR3 comprises 13 residues. Germline V gene data show CDR1 as MDHEN and CDR2 as SYDVKM. The V end was cut by 5 bases, the J end by 0 bases, with 5 bases between. The method was immunoSEQ multiplex PCR; TCRdb's version includes in-frame clones alone and lacks a portion of them. The profile covers approximately 52,000 clones, with about 86% appearing a single time and 1.3% taken by the ten largest. The sequenced sample consisted of peripheral blood. The J gene is TRBJ1-5, the V gene TRBV28; unclear D gene. The source is a man aged 55-75 years with acute or convalescent COVID-19. As DNA, the CDR3 is TGTGCCAGCAGTCGGGATAGCAATCAGCCCCAGCATTTT. It translates to CASSRDSNQPQHF.